This entry lists 16 T cell receptor beta chains sequenced from one sample in a study of tissue T cells after allogeneic stem cell transplantation. Time point defined: mouse harvest day 14 after allogeneic transplant. The graft held 10^6 splenic CD5+ T cells and 10^7 T-cell-depleted bone marrow cells. Profiling relied on immunoSEQ multiplex PCR, and the TCRdb table lists in-frame clones only, not all of them. The sample has thousands of clones; about 35% are singletons. Specimen: skin. Every receptor here comes from a female BALB/c mouse given C57BL/6 T cells with graft-versus-host disease after an allogeneic hematopoietic cell transplant.

With respect to this clone: Any gene name here is a mouse gene name. The read falls 1 residue short of the CDR3 end, and the missing part is taken from the germline J gene. This sample includes further DNA sequences coding for the same CDR3. This chain connects TRBV26 to TRBJ2-2; 10 bases are shared with TRBD1. Germline V CDR1 and CDR2: KGHPV, FQNQEV (reference sequence). V was clipped by 6 bases and J by 4 bases; unmatched bases: 5. The CDR3 runs to 15 residues. Partial CDR3 DNA: TGTGCCAGCAGCCGGGACAGGGGAGGCACCGGGCAGCTCTAC. Protein sequence: CASSRDRGGTGQLY. The complete CDR3 protein is CASSRDRGGTGQLYF.

Regarding this clone: Gene names refer to mouse genes. The sequenced CDR3 bases are TGTGCCAGCTCTCTCCCTGGGGGGAACCAAGACACCCAGTAC. Translation: CASSLPGGNQDTQY. In full, the CDR3 reads CASSLPGGNQDTQYF. The rearrangement uses TRBV12-1 and TRBJ2-5, with 8 nucleotides matching TRBD2. From the germline J gene comes the end of the CDR3, since the read stops 1 residue before it. There are 15 residues in the CDR3. Per germline, CDR1 SGHSN and CDR2 HYEKVE. With V trimmed by 0 bases and J by 0 bases, 1 base remained unmatched. The variable domain in full, with the rest retrieved from reference TRBV12-1 and TRBJ2-5, is DSGVVQSPRHIIKEKGGRSVLTCIPISGHSNVVWYQQTLGKELKFLIQHYEKVERDKGFLPSRFSVQQFDDYHSEMNMSALELEDSAMYFCASSLPGGNQDTQYFGPGTRLLVL.

Comments on this clone: The gene names given are mouse names. The read terminates 1 residue ahead of where the CDR3 ends, so the germline J gene completes it. The chain is built from TRBV12-2 and TRBJ2-5; D unclear. This CDR3 comprises 15 residues. Germline CDR1 is SGHLS and CDR2 is HYDKME. V lost 0 bases and J lost 0, with 9 bases in between. The covered CDR3 bases are TGTGCCAGCTCTCTCGAGACTATTAACCAAGACACCCAGTAC. Its protein is CASSLETINQDTQY. The full CDR3 protein reads CASSLETINQDTQYF.

By share, this clone ranks as medium-sized. Mouse gene names and germline throughout. Coverage ceases 1 residue before the CDR3 finishes, and the germline J gene fills in the end. V usage is TRBV26 and J usage is TRBJ1-2; D unresolved. V lost 5 bases to trimming and J lost 2 bases, with 3 bases between them. Per germline, CDR1 KGHPV and CDR2 FQNQEV (reference sequence). There are 11 residues in the CDR3. The CDR3 loop is CASSRNSDYTF. The sequenced CDR3 bases are TGTGCCAGCAGTAGGAACTCCGACTACACC.

A remark on this clone: Gene names follow the mouse nomenclature. The read ends 1 residue shy of where the CDR3 ends; the end is completed using the germline J gene. This rearrangement joins TRBV26 to TRBJ1-3, with D perhaps TRBD1 (5 bases). V was trimmed by 8 bases and J by 0 bases, leaving 14 bases between them. The CDR3 is 15 residues long. Germline V gives CDR1 KGHPV, CDR2 FQNQEV (reference sequence). The sequenced part of the CDR3 DNA is TGTGCCAGCTACCGGGGGGGGGTTTCTGGAAATACGCTCTAT. Residues: CASYRGGVSGNTLY. The entire CDR3 sequence reads CASYRGGVSGNTLYF.

For this clone: Gene names are the mouse ones. The CDR3 goes on 1 residue after the read ends, and that part is filled in from the germline J gene. The chain uses TRBV23 and TRBJ1-1; TRBD1, the table's D call, lacks a check against the DNA. The germline CDR1 and CDR2 sequences are KGHTA and FQNQQP. The CDR3 is made up of 13 amino acids. CDR3: CSSSQFGRGEVFF. The DNA read from the CDR3 is TGCTCCAGCAGTCAATTCGGCAGAGGGGAAGTCTTC. The full variable domain, its missing parts supplied by reference TRBV23 and TRBJ1-1, is DAAVTQKPRYLIKMKGQEAEMKCIPEKGHTAVFWYQQKQSKELKFLIYFQNQQPLDQIDMVKERFSAVCPSSSLCSLGIRTCEAEDSALYLCSSSQFGRGEVFFGKGTRLTVV.

In this sample, this clone is medium-sized (0.01 to 0.1%). The germline and genes are mouse ones. From the germline J gene comes the end of the CDR3, since the read stops 1 residue before it. J is TRBJ2-3 and V is TRBV26; D might be TRBD1 (6 bases). CDR1 is KGHPV and CDR2 is FQNQEV in the germline V gene (reference sequence). V lost 4 bases and J lost 0, with 11 bases in between. The CDR3 sequence is 15 residues long. The CDR3 sequence: CASSPGTYSAETLYF. Partial CDR3 DNA: TGTGCCAGCAGTCCCGGGACATATAGTGCAGAAACGCTGTAT.

Sample share makes this clone medium-sized. The genes and germline here are from mouse. The CDR3 goes on 1 residue after the read ends, and that part is filled in from the germline J gene. The chain employs TRBV26 and TRBJ2-5; no clear D. The V end was cut by 2 bases, the J end by 7 bases, with 4 bases between. This CDR3 has 11 amino acids. From germline, CDR1 is KGHPV and CDR2 FQNQEV (reference sequence). The CDR3 region is CASSLRNTQYF. The CDR3 DNA, read in part, is TGTGCCAGCAGTCTGCGAAACACCCAGTAC. Full variable domain (rest looked up from reference TRBV26 and TRBJ2-5): NSKVIQTPRYLVKGQGQKAKMRCIPEKGHPVVFWYQQNKNNEFKFLINFQNQEVLQQIDMTEKRFSAECPSNSPCSLEIQSSEAGDSALYLCASSLRNTQYFGPGTRLLVL.

This clone came up a few times. The gene symbols are mouse symbols. The CDR3 end is not reached by the read, which stops 1 residue before it; the germline J gene fills it in. This chain uses TRBV26 with TRBJ1-6; D is uncertain. TRBJ1-6 is designated an ORF whose function remains uncertain. Germline CDR1 reads KGHPV; CDR2 reads FQNQEV (reference sequence). Trimming removed 1 base from V and 4 bases from J, with 5 bases in between. The CDR3 spans 14 residues. The CDR3 here is CASSLFPYNSPLYF. The CDR3 DNA, read in part, is TGTGCCAGCAGTCTGTTTCCTTATAATTCGCCCCTCTAC.

A remark on this clone: The gene symbols are mouse symbols. Sequencing ends 1 residue short of the CDR3 end; the germline J gene provides the rest. J is TRBJ2-5 and V is TRBV13-2; 12 bases align to TRBD2. With V trimmed by 3 bases and J by 1 base, 3 bases remained unmatched. Germline V CDR1 and CDR2: NNHNN, SYGAGS (reference sequence). This CDR3 has 16 residues. The sequenced part of the CDR3 DNA is TGTGCCAGCGGTGGGGGACTGGGGGGCTACCAAGACACCCAGTAC. Residues: CASGGGLGGYQDTQY. The full-length CDR3 reads as CASGGGLGGYQDTQYF.

Concerning this clone itself: Gene names and germline match the mouse. Partial CDR3 DNA: TGCTCCAGCAGTCCTCAGGGGGCGAGAGCTGAGCAGTTC. Its protein is CSSSPQGARAEQF. The CDR3 in full is CSSSPQGARAEQFF. The chain joins TRBV23 to TRBJ2-1; TRBD1, the table's D call, lacks a check against the DNA. Read data end 1 residue before the CDR3 end; the end is taken from the germline J gene. Germline assignment: CDR1 KGHTA and CDR2 FQNQQP. This CDR3 contains 14 residues.

Only a few counts were recorded for this clone. Genes and germline come from the mouse. Read sequence stops 1 residue before the CDR3 end, and the germline J gene provides the missing end. V is TRBV4 and J is TRBJ2-7; 11 bases are shared with TRBD2. This CDR3 contains 14 residues. The germline V gene encodes CDR1 LGHDT and CDR2 YNNKQL (reference sequence). V shed 5 bases and J 6 bases; nucleotides not matched to a gene: 6. CDR3 DNA (partial): TGTGCCAGCAGCACGGGACTGGGGGTCGGTGAACAGTAC. Its protein product is CASSTGLGVGEQY. The complete CDR3 reads CASSTGLGVGEQYF.

This clone was counted once. Genes and germline come from the mouse. The read terminates 1 residue before the CDR3 end, so the remaining end is supplied by the germline J gene. This chain connects TRBV15 to TRBJ2-3; D remains ambiguous. CDR1 and CDR2 from the germline V gene are SGHND and FRSKSL. V gave up 2 bases and J gave up 4 bases, with 7 bases separating them. The CDR3 sequence is 13 residues long. CDR3 DNA (partial): TGTGCCAGCAGTTTAACGGGGACAGAAACGCTGTAT. Its translation: CASSLTGTETLY. The entire CDR3 protein is CASSLTGTETLYF.

This clone is classed as medium-sized. Gene names follow the mouse nomenclature. The read halts 1 residue ahead of the CDR3 end, with the missing end drawn from the germline J gene. The rearrangement joins TRBV13-1 to TRBJ2-3, with D possibly TRBD1 on 6 matching bases. V shed 6 bases and J shed 3 bases, with 11 bases lying between them. Germline values: CDR1 NSHNY, CDR2 SYGAGN. The CDR3 contains 13 residues. The CDR3 bases that were read are TGTGCCAGCAACAGGGAGGGGGCAGAAACGCTGTAT. Residues: CASNREGAETLY. The CDR3 in its entirety is CASNREGAETLYF.

This clone is labeled medium-sized. The germline and genes are mouse ones. The sequenced fragment ends 1 residue before the CDR3 boundary, so the rest is inferred from the germline J gene. The chain recombines TRBV26 with TRBJ2-1; 9 bases match TRBD1. The CDR3 is 14 residues long. In germline, CDR1 is KGHPV, CDR2 FQNQEV (reference sequence). J lost 7 bases, V lost 6 bases, and 7 bases had no gene match. CDR3 sequence reads: CASSWGTGRAEQFF. CDR3 DNA, as far as it was read: TGTGCCAGCAGCTGGGGGACAGGGAGGGCTGAGCAGTTC.

Note on this clone: The listed genes are named as in mouse. The read comes to an end 1 residue before the CDR3 does, leaving the germline J gene to fill in the end. The chain combines TRBV26 with TRBJ2-5; 10 bases line up with TRBD2. The CDR3 has 17 amino acids. Trimming took 0 bases from V and 1 from J; bases not matched to a gene: 4. CDR1 is KGHPV and CDR2 is FQNQEV in the germline V gene (reference sequence). The CDR3 bases that were read are TGTGCCAGCAGTCTGTCTCCCGGGACTGGGGACCAAGACACCCAGTAC. Protein product: CASSLSPGTGDQDTQY. The CDR3 in its entirety is CASSLSPGTGDQDTQYF. The variable domain in full, with the rest retrieved from reference TRBV26 and TRBJ2-5, is NSKVIQTPRYLVKGQGQKAKMRCIPEKGHPVVFWYQQNKNNEFKFLINFQNQEVLQQIDMTEKRFSAECPSNSPCSLEIQSSEAGDSALYLCASSLSPGTGDQDTQYFGPGTRLLVL.